This TCR beta chain appears in the sequencing data of a study of graft-versus-host responses after intestinal transplantation. Regarding the study as a whole: After transplant, early declines in HvG clones were associated with peak levels of circulating GvH clones.

The CDR3 is made up of 15 amino acids. Per the germline V gene, CDR1 is SGHDT and CDR2 is YYEEEE. With V trimmed by 4 bases and J by 5 bases, 4 bases remained unmatched. The data were produced by immunoSEQ multiplex PCR, yet TCRdb's version contains in-frame clones alone and is incomplete. The sample holds over 15,000 clones, more than 80% seen once. Details on this clone: Its specificity is not known.

The source was PBMCs, collected 350 to 400 days after transplant. V and J are TRBV5-6 and TRBJ2-4; TRBD2 matches 12 bases. The TCR was taken from a human patient who received an intestinal transplant, so some T cells may come from the graft donor. The CDR3: CASSPSGRAQNIQYF. CDR3 coding DNA: TGTGCCAGCAGCCCTAGCGGGAGGGCCCAAAACATTCAGTACTTC.